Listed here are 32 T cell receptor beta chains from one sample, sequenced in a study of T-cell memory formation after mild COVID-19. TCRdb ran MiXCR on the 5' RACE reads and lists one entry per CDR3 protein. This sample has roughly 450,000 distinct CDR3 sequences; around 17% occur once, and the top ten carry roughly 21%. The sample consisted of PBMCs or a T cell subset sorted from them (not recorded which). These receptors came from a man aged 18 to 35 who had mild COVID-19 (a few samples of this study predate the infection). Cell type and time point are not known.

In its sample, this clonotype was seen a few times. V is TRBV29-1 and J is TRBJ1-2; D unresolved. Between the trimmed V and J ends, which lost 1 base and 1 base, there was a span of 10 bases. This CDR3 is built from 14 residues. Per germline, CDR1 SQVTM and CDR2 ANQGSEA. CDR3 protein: CSVEGGAFNYGYTF. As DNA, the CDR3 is TGCAGCGTTGAAGGCGGAGCCTTTAACTATGGCTACACCTTC. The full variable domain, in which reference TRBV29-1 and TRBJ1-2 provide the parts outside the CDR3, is SAVISQKPSRDICQRGTSLTIQCQVDSQVTMMFWYRQQPGQSLTLIATANQGSEATYESGFVIDKFPISRPNLTFSTLTVSNMSPEDSSIYLCSVEGGAFNYGYTFGSGTRLTVV.

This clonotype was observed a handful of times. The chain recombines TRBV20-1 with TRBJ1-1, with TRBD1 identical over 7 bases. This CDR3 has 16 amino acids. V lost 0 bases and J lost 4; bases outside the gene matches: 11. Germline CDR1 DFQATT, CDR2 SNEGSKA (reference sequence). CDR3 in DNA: TGCAGTGCTAGAGACCCCCTAGACAGGGCACGCACTGAAGCTTTCTTT. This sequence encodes CSARDPLDRARTEAFF.

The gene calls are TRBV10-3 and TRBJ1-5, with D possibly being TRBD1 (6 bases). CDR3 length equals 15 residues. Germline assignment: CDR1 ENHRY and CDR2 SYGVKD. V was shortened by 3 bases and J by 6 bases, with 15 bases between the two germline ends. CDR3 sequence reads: CAISDSLRGGQPQHF. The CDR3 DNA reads TGTGCCATCAGTGACTCCCTCAGGGGTGGTCAGCCCCAGCATTTT.

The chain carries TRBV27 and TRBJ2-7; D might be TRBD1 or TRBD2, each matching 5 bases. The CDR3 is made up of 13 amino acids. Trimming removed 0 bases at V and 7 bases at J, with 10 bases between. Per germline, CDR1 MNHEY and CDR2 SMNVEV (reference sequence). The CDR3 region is CASSLSNGAEQYF. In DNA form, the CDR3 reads TGTGCCAGCAGTTTATCGAACGGGGCTGAGCAGTACTTC.

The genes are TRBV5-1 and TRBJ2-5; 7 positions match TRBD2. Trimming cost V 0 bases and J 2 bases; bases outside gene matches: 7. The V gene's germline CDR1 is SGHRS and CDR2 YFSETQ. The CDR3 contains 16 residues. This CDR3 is CASSLETAGGQETQYF. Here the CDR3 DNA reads TGCGCCAGCAGCTTGGAGACGGCCGGGGGGCAAGAGACCCAGTACTTC.

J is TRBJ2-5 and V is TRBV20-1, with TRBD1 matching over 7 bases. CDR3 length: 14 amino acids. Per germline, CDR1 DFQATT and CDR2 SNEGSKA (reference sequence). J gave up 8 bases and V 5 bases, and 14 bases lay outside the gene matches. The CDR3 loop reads CSAGRQGERGTQYF. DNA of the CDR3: TGCAGTGCTGGGAGACAGGGAGAAAGGGGAACCCAGTACTTC.

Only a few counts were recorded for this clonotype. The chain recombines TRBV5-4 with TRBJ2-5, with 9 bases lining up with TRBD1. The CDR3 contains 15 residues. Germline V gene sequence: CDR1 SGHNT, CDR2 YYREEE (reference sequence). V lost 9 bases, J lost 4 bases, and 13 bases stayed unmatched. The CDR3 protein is CATRQGGREGETQYF. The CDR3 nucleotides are TGTGCCACCCGACAGGGGGGCAGGGAAGGAGAGACCCAGTACTTC. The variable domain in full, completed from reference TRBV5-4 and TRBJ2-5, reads ETGVTQSPTHLIKTRGQQVTLRCSSQSGHNTVSWYQQALGQGPQFIFQYYREEENGRGNFPPRFSGLQFPNYSSELNVNALELDDSALYLCATRQGGREGETQYFGPGTRLLVL.

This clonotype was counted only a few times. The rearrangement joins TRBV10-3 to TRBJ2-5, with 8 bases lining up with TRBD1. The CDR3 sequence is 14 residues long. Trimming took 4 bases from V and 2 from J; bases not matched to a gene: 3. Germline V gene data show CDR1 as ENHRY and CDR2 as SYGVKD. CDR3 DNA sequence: TGTGCCATCAGTGCCGGGACAGGTCAAGAGACCCAGTACTTC. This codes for CAISAGTGQETQYF.

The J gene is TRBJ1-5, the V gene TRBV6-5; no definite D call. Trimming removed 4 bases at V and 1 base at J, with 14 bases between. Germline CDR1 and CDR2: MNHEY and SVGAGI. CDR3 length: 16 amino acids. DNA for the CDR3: TGTGCCAGCAGTTCTAGAGGTCCCCAAAGCAATCAGCCCCAGCATTTT. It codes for CASSSRGPQSNQPQHF.

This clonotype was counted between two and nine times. As DNA, the CDR3 is TGCAGTGCTAAAGGGGGAGGGCTGAACACTGAAGCTTTCTTT. It translates to CSAKGGGLNTEAFF. The chain joins TRBV20-1 to TRBJ1-1; D is possibly TRBD1 (6 bases). Germline CDR1 reads DFQATT; CDR2 reads SNEGSKA (reference sequence). The CDR3 totals 14 residues. V lost 4 bases and J 0 bases, leaving 12 bases between the germline ends.

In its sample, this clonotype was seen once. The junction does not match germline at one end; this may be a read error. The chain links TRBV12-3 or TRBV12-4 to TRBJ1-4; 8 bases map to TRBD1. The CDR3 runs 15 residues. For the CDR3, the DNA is TGTGCCAGCAGTTCAGGGGGCTGGGGTAATGAAAAACTGATTTTT. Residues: CASSSGGWGNEKLIF.

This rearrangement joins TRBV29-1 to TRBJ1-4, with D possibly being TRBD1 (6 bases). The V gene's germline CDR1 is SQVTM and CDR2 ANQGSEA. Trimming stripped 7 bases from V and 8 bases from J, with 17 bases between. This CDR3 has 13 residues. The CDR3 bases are TGCAGCGCCGTAAGGACAGAAAAGGAAAAACTGTTTTTT. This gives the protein CSAVRTEKEKLFF.

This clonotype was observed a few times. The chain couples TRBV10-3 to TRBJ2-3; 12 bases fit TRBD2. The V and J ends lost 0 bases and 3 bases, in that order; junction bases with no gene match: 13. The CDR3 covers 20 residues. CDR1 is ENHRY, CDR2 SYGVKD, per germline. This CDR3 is CAISESPTTTSGGYTDTQYF. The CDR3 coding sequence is TGTGCCATCAGTGAGTCCCCCACGACGACTAGCGGGGGCTATACAGATACGCAGTATTTT.

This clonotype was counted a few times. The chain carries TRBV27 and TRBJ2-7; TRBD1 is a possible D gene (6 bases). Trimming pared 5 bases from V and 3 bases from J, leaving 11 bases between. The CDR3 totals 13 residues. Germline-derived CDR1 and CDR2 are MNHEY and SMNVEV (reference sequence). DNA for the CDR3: TGTGCCAGCAGTCCCATAGGGGGCTACGAGCAGTACTTC. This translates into CASSPIGGYEQYF.

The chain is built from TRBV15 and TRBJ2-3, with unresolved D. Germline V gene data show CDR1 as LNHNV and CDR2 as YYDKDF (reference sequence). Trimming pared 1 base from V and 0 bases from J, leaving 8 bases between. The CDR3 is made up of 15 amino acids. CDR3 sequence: CATSRVGVSTDTQYF. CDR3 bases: TGTGCCACCAGCAGAGTAGGAGTTAGCACAGATACGCAGTATTTT.

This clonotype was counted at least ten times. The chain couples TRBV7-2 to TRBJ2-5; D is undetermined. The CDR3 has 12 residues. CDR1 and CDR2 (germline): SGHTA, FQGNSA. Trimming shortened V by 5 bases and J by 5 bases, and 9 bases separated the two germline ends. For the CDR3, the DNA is TGTGCCAGCAGCGGGGTTGGGGAGACCCAGTACTTC. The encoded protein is CASSGVGETQYF. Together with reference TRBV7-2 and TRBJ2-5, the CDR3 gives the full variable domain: GAGVSQSPSNKVTEKGKDVELRCDPISGHTALYWYRQSLGQGLEFLIYFQGNSAPDKSGLPSDRFSAERTGGSVSTLTIQRTQQEDSAVYLCASSGVGETQYFGPGTRLLVL.

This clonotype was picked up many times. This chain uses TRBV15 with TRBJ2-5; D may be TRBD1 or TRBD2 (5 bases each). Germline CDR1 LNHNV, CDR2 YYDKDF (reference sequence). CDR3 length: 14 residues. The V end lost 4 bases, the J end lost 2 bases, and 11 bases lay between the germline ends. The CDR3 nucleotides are TGTGCCACCAGCACCGGGACGGAACAAGAGACCCAGTACTTC. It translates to CATSTGTEQETQYF.

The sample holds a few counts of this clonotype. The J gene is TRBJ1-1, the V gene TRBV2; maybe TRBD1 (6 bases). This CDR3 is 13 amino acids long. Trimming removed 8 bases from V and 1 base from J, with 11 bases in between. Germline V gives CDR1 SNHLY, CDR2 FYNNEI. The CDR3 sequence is CASRTESNTEAFF. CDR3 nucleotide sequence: TGTGCCAGCCGGACAGAATCGAACACTGAAGCTTTCTTT.

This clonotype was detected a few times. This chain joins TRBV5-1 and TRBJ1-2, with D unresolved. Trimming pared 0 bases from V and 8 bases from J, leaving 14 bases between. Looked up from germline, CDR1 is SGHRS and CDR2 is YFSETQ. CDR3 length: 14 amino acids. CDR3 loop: CASSLAGQDTGYTF. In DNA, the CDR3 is TGCGCCAGCAGCTTGGCCGGGCAAGACACAGGCTACACCTTC.

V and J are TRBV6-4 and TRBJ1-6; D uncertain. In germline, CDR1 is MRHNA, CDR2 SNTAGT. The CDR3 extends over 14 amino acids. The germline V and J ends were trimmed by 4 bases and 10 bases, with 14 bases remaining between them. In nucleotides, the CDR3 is TGTGCCAGCAGTGCCTCGTCTCGGTCATCACCCCTCCACTTT. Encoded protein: CASSASSRSSPLHF.

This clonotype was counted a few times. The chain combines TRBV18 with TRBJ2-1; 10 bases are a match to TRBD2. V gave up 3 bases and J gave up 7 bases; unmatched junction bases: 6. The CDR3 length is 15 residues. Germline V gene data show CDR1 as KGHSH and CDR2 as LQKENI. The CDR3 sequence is CASSPSAGGRNEQFF. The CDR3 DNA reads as TGTGCCAGCTCACCCTCAGCGGGGGGGCGTAATGAGCAGTTCTTC.

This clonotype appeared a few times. This CDR3 reads CASSQIKPGSDGYTF. The CDR3 nucleotides read TGTGCCAGCAGCCAAATAAAACCAGGGTCGGATGGCTACACCTTC. This chain connects TRBV3-1 to TRBJ1-2; D may be TRBD1 (5 bases). Germline CDR1 is LGHDT and CDR2 is YNNKEL (reference sequence). The CDR3 spans 15 residues. The V and J ends lost 2 bases and 6 bases respectively, with 16 bases between them.

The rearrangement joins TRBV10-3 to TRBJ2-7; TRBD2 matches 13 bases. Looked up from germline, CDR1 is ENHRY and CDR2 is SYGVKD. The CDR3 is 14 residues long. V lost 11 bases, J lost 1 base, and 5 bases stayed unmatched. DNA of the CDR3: TGTGCCGCAAGGACTAGCGGGGGTTCCTACGAGCAGTACTTC. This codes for CAARTSGGSYEQYF.

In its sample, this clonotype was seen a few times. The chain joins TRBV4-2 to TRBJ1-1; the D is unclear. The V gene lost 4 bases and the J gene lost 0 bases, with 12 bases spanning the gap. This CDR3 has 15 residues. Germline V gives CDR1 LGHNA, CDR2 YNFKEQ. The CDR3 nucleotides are TGTGCCAGCAGCCCCCGGGAAGACATGAACACTGAAGCTTTCTTT. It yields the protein CASSPREDMNTEAFF.

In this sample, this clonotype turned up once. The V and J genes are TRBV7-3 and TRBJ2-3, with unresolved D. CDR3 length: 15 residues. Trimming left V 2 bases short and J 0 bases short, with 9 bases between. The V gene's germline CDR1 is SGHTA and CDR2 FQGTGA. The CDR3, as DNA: TGTGCCAGCAGCTTATTTGGCATAAGCACAGATACGCAGTATTTT. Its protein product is CASSLFGISTDTQYF.

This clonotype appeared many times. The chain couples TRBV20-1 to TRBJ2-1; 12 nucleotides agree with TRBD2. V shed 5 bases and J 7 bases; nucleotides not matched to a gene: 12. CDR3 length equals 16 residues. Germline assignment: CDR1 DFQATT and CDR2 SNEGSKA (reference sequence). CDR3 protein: CSAQILAGGPRNEQFF. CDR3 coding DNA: TGCAGTGCTCAAATTCTAGCGGGGGGGCCTCGTAATGAGCAGTTCTTC.

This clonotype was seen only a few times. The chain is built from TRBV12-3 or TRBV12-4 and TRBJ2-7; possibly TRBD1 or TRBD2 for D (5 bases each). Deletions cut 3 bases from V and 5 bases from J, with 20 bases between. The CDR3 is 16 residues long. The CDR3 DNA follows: TGTGCCAGCAGTTTCTACAGGTTTGGGCTCGGGGACGAGCAGTACTTC. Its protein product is CASSFYRFGLGDEQYF.

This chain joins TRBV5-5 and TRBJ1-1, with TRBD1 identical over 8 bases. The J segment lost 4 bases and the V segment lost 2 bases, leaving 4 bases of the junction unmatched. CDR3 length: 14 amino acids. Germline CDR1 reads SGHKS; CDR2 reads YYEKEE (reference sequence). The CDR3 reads CASSFQGAITEAFF. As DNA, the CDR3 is TGTGCCAGCAGCTTCCAGGGGGCCATCACTGAAGCTTTCTTT.

The CDR3 reads CASSLRDRAIYF. Here the CDR3 DNA reads TGTGCCAGCAGTCTCCGGGACAGGGCCATATATTTT. The gene calls are TRBV28 and TRBJ1-3, with 9 bases lining up with TRBD1. The CDR3 extends over 12 amino acids. Germline CDR1 is MDHEN and CDR2 is SYDVKM. Trimming cost V 5 bases and J 11 bases; bases outside gene matches: 4.

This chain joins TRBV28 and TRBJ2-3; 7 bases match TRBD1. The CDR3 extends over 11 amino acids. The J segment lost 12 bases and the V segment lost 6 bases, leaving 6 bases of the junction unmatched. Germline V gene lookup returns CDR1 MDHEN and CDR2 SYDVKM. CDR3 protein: CASRLGTAQYF. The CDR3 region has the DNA TGTGCCAGCAGGTTGGGGACAGCCCAGTATTTT.

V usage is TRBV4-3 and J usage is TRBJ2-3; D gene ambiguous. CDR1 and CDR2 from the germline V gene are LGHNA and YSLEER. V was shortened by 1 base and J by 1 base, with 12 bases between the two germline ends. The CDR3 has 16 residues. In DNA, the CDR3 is TGCGCCAGCAGCCAAGCGTATGTTGAGCGCACAGATACGCAGTATTTT. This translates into CASSQAYVERTDTQYF.

The CDR3 spells CASSFGDDEKLFF. DNA of the CDR3: TGCGCCAGCAGCTTTGGCGATGATGAAAAACTGTTTTTT. The chain combines TRBV5-1 with TRBJ1-4; the D is unclear. V gave up 2 bases and J gave up 6 bases, with 8 bases separating them. Germline V gene data show CDR1 as SGHRS and CDR2 as YFSETQ. This CDR3 region has 13 residues. The entire variable domain, with the rest obtained from reference TRBV5-1 and TRBJ1-4, is as follows: KAGVTQTPRYLIKTRGQQVTLSCSPISGHRSVSWYQQTPGQGLQFLFEYFSETQRNKGNFPGRFSGRQFSNSRSEMNVSTLELGDSALYLCASSFGDDEKLFFGSGTQLSVL.